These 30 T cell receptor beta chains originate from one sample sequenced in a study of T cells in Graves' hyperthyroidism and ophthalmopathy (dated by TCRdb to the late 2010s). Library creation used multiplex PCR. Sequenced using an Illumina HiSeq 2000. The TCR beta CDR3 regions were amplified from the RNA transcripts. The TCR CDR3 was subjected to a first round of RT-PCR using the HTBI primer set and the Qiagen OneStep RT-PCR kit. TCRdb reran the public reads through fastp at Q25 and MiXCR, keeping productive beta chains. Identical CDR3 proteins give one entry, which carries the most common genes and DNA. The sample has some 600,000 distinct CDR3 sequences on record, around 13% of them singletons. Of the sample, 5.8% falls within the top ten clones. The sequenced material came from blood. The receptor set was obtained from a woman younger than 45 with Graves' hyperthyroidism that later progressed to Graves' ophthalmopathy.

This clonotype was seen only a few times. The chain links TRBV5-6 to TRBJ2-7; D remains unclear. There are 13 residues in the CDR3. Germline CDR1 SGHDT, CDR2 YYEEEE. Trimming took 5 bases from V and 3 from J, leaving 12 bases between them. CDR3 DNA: TGTGCCAGCAGTCCACGCGCAGGCTACGAGCAGTACTTC. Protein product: CASSPRAGYEQYF. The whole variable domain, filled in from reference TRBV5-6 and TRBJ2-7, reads DAGVTQSPTHLIKTRGQQVTLRCSPKSGHDTVSWYQQALGQGPQFIFQYYEEEERQRGNFPDRFSGHQFPNYSSELNVNALLLGDSALYLCASSPRAGYEQYFGPGTRLTVT.

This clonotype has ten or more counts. DNA of the CDR3: TGTGCCACCAGGACCCGGGGACAAGGAGAGACCCAGTACTTC. The encoded protein is CATRTRGQGETQYF. The genes are TRBV15 and TRBJ2-5; a possible D gene is TRBD1 (6 bases). The CDR3 contains 14 residues. CDR1 and CDR2 (germline): LNHNV, YYDKDF (reference sequence). The V end was cut by 6 bases, the J end by 4 bases, with 15 bases between.

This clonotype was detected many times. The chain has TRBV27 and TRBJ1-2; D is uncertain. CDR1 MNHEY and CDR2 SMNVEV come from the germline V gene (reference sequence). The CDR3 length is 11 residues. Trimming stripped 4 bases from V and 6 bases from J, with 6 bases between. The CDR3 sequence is CASSSEDGYTF. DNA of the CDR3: TGTGCCAGCAGTTCAGAGGATGGCTACACCTTC.

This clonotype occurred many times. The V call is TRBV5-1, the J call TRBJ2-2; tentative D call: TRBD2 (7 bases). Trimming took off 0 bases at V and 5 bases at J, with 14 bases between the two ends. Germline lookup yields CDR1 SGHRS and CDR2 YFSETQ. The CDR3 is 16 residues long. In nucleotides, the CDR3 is TGCGCCAGCAGCTTGGAGGGGGGGCGAGTAACCGGGGAGCTGTTTTTT. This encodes CASSLEGGRVTGELFF.

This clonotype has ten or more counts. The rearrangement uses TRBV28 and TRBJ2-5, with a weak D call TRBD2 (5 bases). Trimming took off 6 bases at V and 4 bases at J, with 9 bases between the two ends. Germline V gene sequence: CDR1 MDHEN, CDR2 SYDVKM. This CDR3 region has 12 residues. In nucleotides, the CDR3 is TGTGCCAGCAGGACTAACACAGAGACCCAGTACTTC. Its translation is CASRTNTETQYF.

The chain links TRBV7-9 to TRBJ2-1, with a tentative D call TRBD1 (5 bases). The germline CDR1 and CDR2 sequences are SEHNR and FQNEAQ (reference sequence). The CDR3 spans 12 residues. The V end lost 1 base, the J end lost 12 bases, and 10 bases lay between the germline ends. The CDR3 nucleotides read TGTGCCAGCAGCTTAGATCGCGACAGGCAGTTCTTC. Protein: CASSLDRDRQFF. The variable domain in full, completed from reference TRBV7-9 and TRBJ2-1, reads DTGVSQNPRHKITKRGQNVTFRCDPISEHNRLYWYRQTLGQGPEFLTYFQNEAQLEKSRLLSDRFSAERPKGSFSTLEIQRTEQGDSAMYLCASSLDRDRQFFGPGTRLTVL.

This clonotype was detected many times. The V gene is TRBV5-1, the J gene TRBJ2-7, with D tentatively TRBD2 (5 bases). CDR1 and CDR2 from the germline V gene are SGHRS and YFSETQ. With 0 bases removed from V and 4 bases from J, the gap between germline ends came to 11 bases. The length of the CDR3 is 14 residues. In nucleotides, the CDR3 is TGCGCCAGCAGCTTGGCCCCGGGCGGGTACGAGCAGTACTTC. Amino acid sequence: CASSLAPGGYEQYF.

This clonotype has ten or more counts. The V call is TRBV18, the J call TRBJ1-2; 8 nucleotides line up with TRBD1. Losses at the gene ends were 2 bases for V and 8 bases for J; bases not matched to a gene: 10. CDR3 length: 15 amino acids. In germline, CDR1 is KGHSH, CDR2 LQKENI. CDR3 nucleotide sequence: TGTGCCAGCTCACCAACCGTCGACAGGGGCGACGGCTACACCTTC. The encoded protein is CASSPTVDRGDGYTF.

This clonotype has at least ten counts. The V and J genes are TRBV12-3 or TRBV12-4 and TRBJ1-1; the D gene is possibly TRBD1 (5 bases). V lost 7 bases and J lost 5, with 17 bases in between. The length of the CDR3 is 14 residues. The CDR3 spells CASTFLGGWTEAFF. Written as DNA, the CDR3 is TGTGCCAGCACCTTCCTGGGGGGATGGACTGAAGCTTTCTTT.

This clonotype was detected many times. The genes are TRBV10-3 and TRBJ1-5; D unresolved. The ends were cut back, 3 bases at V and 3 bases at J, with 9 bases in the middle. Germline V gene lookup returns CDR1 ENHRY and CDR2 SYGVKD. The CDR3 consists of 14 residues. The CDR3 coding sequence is TGTGCCATCAGTGATAGGTCTTTCAATCAGCCCCAGCATTTT. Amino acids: CAISDRSFNQPQHF.

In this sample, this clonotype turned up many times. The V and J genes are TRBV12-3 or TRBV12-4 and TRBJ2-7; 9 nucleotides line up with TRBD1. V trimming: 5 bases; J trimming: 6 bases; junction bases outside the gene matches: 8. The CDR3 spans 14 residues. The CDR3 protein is CASSPDPDRGEQYF. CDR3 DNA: TGTGCCAGCAGTCCTGATCCGGACAGGGGCGAGCAGTACTTC.

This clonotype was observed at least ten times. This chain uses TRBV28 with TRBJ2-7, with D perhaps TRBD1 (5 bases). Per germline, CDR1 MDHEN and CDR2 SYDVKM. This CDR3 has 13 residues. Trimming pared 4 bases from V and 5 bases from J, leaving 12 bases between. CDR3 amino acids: CASSSGQGDEQYF. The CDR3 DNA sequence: TGTGCCAGCAGTTCCGGACAAGGGGACGAGCAGTACTTC.

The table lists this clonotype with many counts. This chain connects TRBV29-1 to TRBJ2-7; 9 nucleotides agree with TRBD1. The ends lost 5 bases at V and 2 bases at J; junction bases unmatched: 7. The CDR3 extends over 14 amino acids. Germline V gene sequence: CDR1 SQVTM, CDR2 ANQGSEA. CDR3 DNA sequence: TGCAGCGTTTTTGGGGGACAGGGCCCCTACGAGCAGTACTTC. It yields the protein CSVFGGQGPYEQYF.

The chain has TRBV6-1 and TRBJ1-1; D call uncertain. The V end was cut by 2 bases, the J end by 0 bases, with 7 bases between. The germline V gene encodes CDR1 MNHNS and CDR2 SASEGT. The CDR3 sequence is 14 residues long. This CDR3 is CASSERIMNTEAFF. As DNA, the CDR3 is TGTGCCAGCAGTGAAAGGATAATGAACACTGAAGCTTTCTTT.

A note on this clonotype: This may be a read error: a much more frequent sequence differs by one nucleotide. CDR3 DNA: TGTGCCAGCAGGCGGACAGGGAGCAATCAGCCCCAGCATTTT. Protein sequence: CASRRTGSNQPQHF. V gene TRBV14 combines with J gene TRBJ1-5; 8 bases match TRBD1. Looked up from germline, CDR1 is SGHDN and CDR2 is FVKESK. The trim removed 6 bases at V and 1 base at J, leaving 2 bases unmatched. The CDR3 contains 14 residues.

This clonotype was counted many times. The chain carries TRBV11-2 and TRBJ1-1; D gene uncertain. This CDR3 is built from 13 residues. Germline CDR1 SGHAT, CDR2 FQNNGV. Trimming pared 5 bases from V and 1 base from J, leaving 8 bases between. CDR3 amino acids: CASSRHENTEAFF. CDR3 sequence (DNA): TGTGCCAGCAGCCGACACGAGAACACTGAAGCTTTCTTT.

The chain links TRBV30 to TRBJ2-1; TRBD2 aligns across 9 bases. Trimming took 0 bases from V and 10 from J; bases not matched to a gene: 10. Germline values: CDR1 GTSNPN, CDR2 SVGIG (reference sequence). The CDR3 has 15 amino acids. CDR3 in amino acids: CAWSVEAGGPGEQFF. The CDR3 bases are TGTGCCTGGAGTGTAGAAGCGGGGGGACCCGGAGAGCAGTTCTTC.

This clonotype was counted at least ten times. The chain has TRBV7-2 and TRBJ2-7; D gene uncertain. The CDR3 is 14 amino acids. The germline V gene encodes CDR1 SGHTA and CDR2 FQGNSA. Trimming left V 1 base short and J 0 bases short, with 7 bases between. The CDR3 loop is CASSLEPVSYEQYF. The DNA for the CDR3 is TGTGCCAGCAGCTTAGAGCCGGTCTCCTACGAGCAGTACTTC.

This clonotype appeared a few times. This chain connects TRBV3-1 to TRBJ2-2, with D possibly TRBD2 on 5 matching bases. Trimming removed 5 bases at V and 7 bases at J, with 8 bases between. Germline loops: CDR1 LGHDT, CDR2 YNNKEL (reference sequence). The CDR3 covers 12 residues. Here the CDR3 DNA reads TGTGCCAGCAGCATCAGCGGCGGGGAGCTGTTTTTT. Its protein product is CASSISGGELFF.

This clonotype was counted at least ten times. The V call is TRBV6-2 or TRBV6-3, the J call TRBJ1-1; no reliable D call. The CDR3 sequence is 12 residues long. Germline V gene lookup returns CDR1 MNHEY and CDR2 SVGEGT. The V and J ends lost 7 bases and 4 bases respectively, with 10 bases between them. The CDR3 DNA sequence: TGTGCCAGCAACAGCCTCGCCACTGAAGCTTTCTTT. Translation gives CASNSLATEAFF.

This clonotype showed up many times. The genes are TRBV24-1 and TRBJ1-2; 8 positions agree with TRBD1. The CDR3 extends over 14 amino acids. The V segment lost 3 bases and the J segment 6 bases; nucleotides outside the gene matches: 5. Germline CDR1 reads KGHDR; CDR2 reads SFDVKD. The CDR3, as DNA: TGTGCCACCAGTGATCCCCAGACAGGGGATGGCTACACCTTC. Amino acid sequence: CATSDPQTGDGYTF.

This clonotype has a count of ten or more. The CDR3 here is CASSPMQGYGYTF. CDR3 nucleotide sequence: TGTGCCAGTAGTCCCATGCAGGGCTATGGCTACACCTTC. The chain uses TRBV19 and TRBJ1-2; possible D gene TRBD1, 5 bases. The CDR3 sequence is 13 residues long. V lost 5 bases and J lost 4, with 11 bases in between. Germline V CDR1 and CDR2: LNHDA, SQIVND (reference sequence).

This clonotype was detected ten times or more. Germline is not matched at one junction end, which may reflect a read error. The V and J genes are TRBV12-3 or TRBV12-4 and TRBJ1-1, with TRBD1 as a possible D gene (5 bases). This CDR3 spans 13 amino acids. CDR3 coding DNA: TGTGCCAGCACCCCCCCCCAAGGACAAGTCACTCTCTTT. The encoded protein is CASTPPQGQVTLF.

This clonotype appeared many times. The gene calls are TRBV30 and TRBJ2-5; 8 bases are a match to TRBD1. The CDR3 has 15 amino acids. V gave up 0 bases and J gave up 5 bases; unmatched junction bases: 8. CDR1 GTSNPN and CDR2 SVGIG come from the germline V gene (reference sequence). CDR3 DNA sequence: TGTGCCTGGAGTGTACCAGGGGGCCTCCGGGAGACCCAGTACTTC. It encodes CAWSVPGGLRETQYF.

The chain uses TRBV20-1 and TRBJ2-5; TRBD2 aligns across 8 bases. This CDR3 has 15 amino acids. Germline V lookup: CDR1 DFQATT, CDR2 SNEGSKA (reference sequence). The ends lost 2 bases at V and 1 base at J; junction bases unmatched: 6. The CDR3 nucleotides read TGCAGTGCTAGACCCACTAGCGGCCTCCAAGAGACCCAGTACTTC. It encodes CSARPTSGLQETQYF.

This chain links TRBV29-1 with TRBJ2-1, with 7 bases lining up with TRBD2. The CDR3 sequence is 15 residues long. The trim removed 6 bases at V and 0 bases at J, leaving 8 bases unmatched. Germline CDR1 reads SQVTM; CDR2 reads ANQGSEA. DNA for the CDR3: TGCAGCGTGGGCGGGAGCGCGAGCTCCTACAATGAGCAGTTCTTC. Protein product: CSVGGSASSYNEQFF.

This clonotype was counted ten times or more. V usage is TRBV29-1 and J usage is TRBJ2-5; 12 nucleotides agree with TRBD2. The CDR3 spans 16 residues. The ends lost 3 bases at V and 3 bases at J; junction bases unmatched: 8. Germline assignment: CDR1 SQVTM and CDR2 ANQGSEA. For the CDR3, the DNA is TGCAGCGTTGATCAACTAGCGGGAGGAGGAGAAGAGACCCAGTACTTC. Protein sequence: CSVDQLAGGGEETQYF. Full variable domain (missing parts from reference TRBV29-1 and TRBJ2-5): SAVISQKPSRDICQRGTSLTIQCQVDSQVTMMFWYRQQPGQSLTLIATANQGSEATYESGFVIDKFPISRPNLTFSTLTVSNMSPEDSSIYLCSVDQLAGGGEETQYFGPGTRLLVL.

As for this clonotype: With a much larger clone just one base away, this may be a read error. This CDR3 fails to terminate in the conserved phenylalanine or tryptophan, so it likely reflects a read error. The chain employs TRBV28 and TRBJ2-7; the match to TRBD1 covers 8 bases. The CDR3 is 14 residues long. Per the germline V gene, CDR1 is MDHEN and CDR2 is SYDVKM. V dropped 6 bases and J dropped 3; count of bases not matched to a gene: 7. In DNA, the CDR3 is TGTGCCAGCAGAGCGAGACAGGGGTACTACGAGCAGTACCTC. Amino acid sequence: CASRARQGYYEQYL.

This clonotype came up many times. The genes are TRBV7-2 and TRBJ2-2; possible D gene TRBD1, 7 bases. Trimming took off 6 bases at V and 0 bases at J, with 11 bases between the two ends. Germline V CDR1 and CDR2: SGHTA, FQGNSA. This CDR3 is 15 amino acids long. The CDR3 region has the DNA TGTGCCAGCAGTTCAGGGGGGACGAACACCGGGGAGCTGTTTTTT. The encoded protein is CASSSGGTNTGELFF.

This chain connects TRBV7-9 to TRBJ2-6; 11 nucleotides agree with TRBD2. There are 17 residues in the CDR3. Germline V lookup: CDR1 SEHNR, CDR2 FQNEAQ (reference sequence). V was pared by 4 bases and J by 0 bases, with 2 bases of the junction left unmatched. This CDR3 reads CASSWGLAASGANVLTF. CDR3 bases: TGTGCCAGCAGCTGGGGACTAGCGGCCTCTGGGGCCAACGTCCTGACTTTC. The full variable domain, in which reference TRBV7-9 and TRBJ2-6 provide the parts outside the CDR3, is DTGVSQNPRHKITKRGQNVTFRCDPISEHNRLYWYRQTLGQGPEFLTYFQNEAQLEKSRLLSDRFSAERPKGSFSTLEIQRTEQGDSAMYLCASSWGLAASGANVLTFGAGSRLTVL.